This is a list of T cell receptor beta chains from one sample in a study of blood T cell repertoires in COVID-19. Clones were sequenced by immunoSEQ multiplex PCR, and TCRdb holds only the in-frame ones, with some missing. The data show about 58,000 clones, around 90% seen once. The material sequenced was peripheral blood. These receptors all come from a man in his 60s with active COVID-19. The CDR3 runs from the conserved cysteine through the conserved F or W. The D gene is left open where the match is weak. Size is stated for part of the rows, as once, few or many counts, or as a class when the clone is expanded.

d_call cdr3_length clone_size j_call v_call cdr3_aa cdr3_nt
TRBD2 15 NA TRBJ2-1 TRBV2 CASSALAGAYNEQFF TGTGCCAGCAGCGCTCTAGCGGGGGCCTACAATGAGCAGTTCTTC
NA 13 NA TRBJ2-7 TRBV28 CASTRVADYEQYF TGTGCCAGCACCCGCGTGGCGGACTACGAGCAGTACTTC
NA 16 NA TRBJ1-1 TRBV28 CASRPGQGLMNTEAFF TGTGCCAGCAGACCGGGACAAGGATTAATGAACACTGAAGCTTTCTTT
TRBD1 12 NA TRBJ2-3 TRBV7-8 CASSDRADTQYF TGTGCCAGCAGCGACAGGGCGGATACGCAGTATTTT
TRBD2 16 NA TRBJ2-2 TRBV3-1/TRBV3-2 CASSLGLAGVAGELFF TGTGCCAGCAGCTTGGGACTAGCGGGAGTGGCCGGGGAGCTGTTTTTT
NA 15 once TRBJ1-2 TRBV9 CASSSGRGLTGDYTF TGTGCCAGCAGCTCCGGGCGGGGGTTAACGGGGGACTACACCTTC
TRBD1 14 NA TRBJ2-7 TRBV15 CATSLGTGGYEQYF TGTGCCACCAGTCTGGGGACAGGGGGTTACGAGCAGTACTTC
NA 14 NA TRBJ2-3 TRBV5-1 CASSHRTSTDTQYF TGCGCCAGCAGCCACAGGACCAGCACAGATACGCAGTATTTT
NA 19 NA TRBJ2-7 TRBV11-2 CASSPKSTLRVRNSYEQYF TGTGCCAGCAGCCCCAAAAGCACCCTCAGGGTGAGGAATTCCTACGAGCAGTACTTC
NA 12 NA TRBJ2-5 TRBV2 CATQGYQETQYF TGTGCCACTCAGGGGTACCAAGAGACCCAGTACTTC
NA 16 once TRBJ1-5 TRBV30 CAWSRRGPNSNQPQHF TGTGCCTGGAGTAGGAGGGGACCTAATAGCAATCAGCCCCAGCATTTT